Presented here are 21 T cell receptor beta chains from one specimen sequenced in a study of T cell clonotyping in hematopoietic cell transplantation. TCRdb keeps only in-frame clones here, not all; method: immunoSEQ multiplex PCR. The repertoire consists of about 7,000 clones, with 80% to 90% occurring once and the leading ten covering less than 7%. The specimen comprised PBMCs, sampled 100 days after allogeneic stem cell transplant. Source of these receptors: a male patient in his fifties who had an allogeneic stem cell transplant from a related donor, so the T cells may come from the graft donor. Some clones in this sample may be carry-over from other donors' samples.

This clone was recorded only once. V usage is TRBV4-2 and J usage is TRBJ2-7; TRBD1 matches 8 bases. Per germline, CDR1 LGHNA and CDR2 YNFKEQ. This CDR3 is built from 14 residues. After removal of 3 bases from V and 6 bases from J, the junction contained 7 bases not matched to a gene. The CDR3 sequence: CASSQRDRSVEQYF. The CDR3 nucleotides read TGTGCCAGCAGCCAGCGGGACAGGTCGGTCGAGCAGTACTTC.

The V gene is TRBV6-1, the J gene TRBJ2-7, with TRBD2 matching 14 bases. The trim removed 4 bases at V and 4 bases at J, leaving 9 bases unmatched. Germline V gene lookup returns CDR1 MNHNS and CDR2 SASEGT. This CDR3 is 17 amino acids long. CDR3 coding DNA: TGTGCCAGCAGTGGCTCGGGACTAGCGGGGGAGGGATACGAGCAGTACTTC. This sequence encodes CASSGSGLAGEGYEQYF.

This clone has only one observation. V gene TRBV30 combines with J gene TRBJ1-2; D unclear. This CDR3 has 17 amino acids. Deletions cut 1 base from V and 1 base from J, with 19 bases between. Per germline, CDR1 GTSNPN and CDR2 SVGIG (reference sequence). The chain's CDR3 is CAWSAPNYTPYNYGYTF. The CDR3 bases are TGTGCCTGGAGTGCTCCGAATTACACCCCTTATAACTATGGCTACACCTTC.

The chain has TRBV11-2 and TRBJ2-5; TRBD2 aligns across 8 bases. Germline V CDR1 and CDR2: SGHAT, FQNNGV. With V trimmed by 0 bases and J by 1 base, 10 bases remained unmatched. The CDR3 contains 18 residues. The CDR3: CASSLDPFGGGSQETQYF. As DNA, the CDR3 is TGTGCCAGCAGCTTAGACCCATTTGGCGGGGGGTCCCAAGAGACCCAGTACTTC.

This chain connects TRBV4-1 to TRBJ2-7, with 9 nucleotides matching TRBD2. Germline CDR1 is MGHRA and CDR2 is YSYEKL. CDR3 length equals 14 residues. The V and J ends lost 3 bases and 10 bases, in that order; junction bases with no gene match: 10. The CDR3 nucleotides read TGCGCCAGCAGCCACGGTGGACTAGCGACAGCTCAGTACTTC. It specifies CASSHGGLATAQYF.

V is TRBV2 and J is TRBJ1-5, with D unclear. The CDR3 is 13 amino acids. Trimming stripped 6 bases from V and 4 bases from J, with 10 bases between. Germline assignment: CDR1 SNHLY and CDR2 FYNNEI. CDR3 sequence: CASRNEVNQPQHF. The DNA of the CDR3 is TGTGCCAGCAGGAACGAAGTAAATCAGCCCCAGCATTTT.

The CDR3 DNA reads TGTGCCAGTAGTATAGATTTCCAGGGGGCGCAGTACTTC. Its translation is CASSIDFQGAQYF. The rearrangement joins TRBV19 to TRBJ2-5; TRBD1 agrees at 8 bases. V lost 0 bases, J lost 11 bases, and 5 bases stayed unmatched. The germline V gene has CDR1 LNHDA and CDR2 SQIVND (reference sequence). The CDR3 contains 13 residues.

The genes are TRBV29-1 and TRBJ2-3; a weak D match, TRBD2 (7 bases). CDR1 SQVTM and CDR2 ANQGSEA come from the germline V gene. Trimming removed 3 bases at V and 4 bases at J, with 14 bases between. CDR3 size: 14 residues. This CDR3 reads CSVEAGGRPDTQYF. The DNA of the CDR3 is TGCAGCGTTGAGGCCGGGGGGCGACCAGATACGCAGTATTTT.

As DNA, the CDR3 is TGTGCCAGTAGTAATCCCGGGGCACCGAGAGACGAGCAGTACTTC. Protein product: CASSNPGAPRDEQYF. This sequence joins TRBV19 and TRBJ2-7, with D perhaps assigned TRBD1 or TRBD2 (5 bases each). This CDR3 region has 15 residues. V lost 4 bases to trimming and J lost 5 bases, with 18 bases between them. The germline V gene encodes CDR1 LNHDA and CDR2 SQIVND (reference sequence).

Only a few counts were recorded for this clone. The chain joins TRBV6-5 to TRBJ1-3, with unresolved D. Germline V lookup: CDR1 MNHEY, CDR2 SVGAGI. The germline V and J ends were trimmed by 2 bases and 4 bases, with 12 bases remaining between them. This CDR3 region has 15 residues. CDR3 nucleotides: TGTGCCAGCAGTTACCCGAAAGGGTCCGGAAACACCATATATTTT. This encodes CASSYPKGSGNTIYF.

The chain joins TRBV20-1 to TRBJ1-1; 7 bases map to TRBD1. Germline values: CDR1 DFQATT, CDR2 SNEGSKA (reference sequence). The CDR3 consists of 11 residues. J was trimmed by 10 bases and V by 6 bases; bases with no gene match: 8. CDR3 DNA: TGCAGTGCAAAAACAGGGGATGGAGCTTTCTTT. Translating it yields CSAKTGDGAFF.

The chain links TRBV5-4 to TRBJ2-1, with TRBD1 as a possible D gene (6 bases). The CDR3 has 13 amino acids. The V and J ends lost 3 bases and 8 bases respectively, with 12 bases between them. CDR1 is SGHNT and CDR2 is YYREEE in the germline V gene (reference sequence). Written as DNA, the CDR3 is TGTGCCAGCAGCTATCCAGGGGCGGATGAGCAGTTCTTC. Its translation is CASSYPGADEQFF.

The chain combines TRBV30 with TRBJ1-2, with D possibly being TRBD1 (6 bases). Germline V gene sequence: CDR1 GTSNPN, CDR2 SVGIG (reference sequence). The CDR3 is 12 amino acids. Deletions cut 2 bases from V and 8 bases from J, with 12 bases between. CDR3 sequence (DNA): TGTGCCTGGAGTCGACAGGCTGGGGGCTACACCTTC. Its translation: CAWSRQAGGYTF.

The V and J genes are TRBV30 and TRBJ1-2; D unresolved. CDR3 length: 11 residues. Germline lookup yields CDR1 GTSNPN and CDR2 SVGIG (reference sequence). V gave up 2 bases and J gave up 2 bases, with 3 bases separating them. The CDR3 nucleotides read TGTGCCTGGAGTCTGAACTATGGCTACACCTTC. As protein: CAWSLNYGYTF.

The gene calls are TRBV9 and TRBJ2-1; perhaps TRBD2 as D (6 bases). Germline assignment: CDR1 SGDLS and CDR2 YYNGEE. This CDR3 spans 14 amino acids. The V and J ends lost 7 bases and 3 bases respectively, with 14 bases between them. The CDR3 DNA sequence: TGTGCCAGCTCCCGAGGAGCGGGCTACAATGAGCAGTTCTTC. This translates into CASSRGAGYNEQFF.

The count of this clone is one. The J gene is TRBJ2-1, the V gene TRBV29-1, with 8 bases aligning to TRBD1. The CDR3 totals 16 residues. CDR1 is SQVTM and CDR2 is ANQGSEA in the germline V gene. Unmatched junction bases numbered 13, after V lost 0 bases and J lost 9 bases. Here the CDR3 reads CSVEDRGRGQEAEQFF. CDR3 nucleotides: TGCAGCGTTGAAGATCGGGGGCGGGGACAGGAGGCTGAGCAGTTCTTC.

The chain has TRBV6-5 and TRBJ1-5; D perhaps matches TRBD1 (6 bases). CDR3 length: 13 residues. Deletions cut 5 bases from V and 4 bases from J, with 9 bases between. In germline, CDR1 is MNHEY, CDR2 SVGAGI. The CDR3 sequence: CASSGQQNQPQHF. The CDR3 coding sequence is TGTGCCAGCAGTGGACAGCAGAATCAGCCCCAGCATTTT.

The V gene is TRBV6-1, the J gene TRBJ2-7, with D unresolved. In germline, CDR1 is MNHNS, CDR2 SASEGT. The CDR3 loop spans 13 amino acids. Trimming left V 0 bases short and J 6 bases short, with 9 bases between. CDR3 in amino acids: CASSEAPRVEQYF. The CDR3 nucleotides are TGTGCCAGCAGTGAAGCGCCCCGGGTCGAGCAGTACTTC.

The chain recombines TRBV11-2 with TRBJ2-5, with D maybe TRBD1 (5 bases). The CDR3 consists of 14 residues. With 1 base removed from V and 5 bases from J, the gap between germline ends came to 11 bases. Germline CDR1 SGHAT, CDR2 FQNNGV. Here the CDR3 reads CASSLVRVQETQYF. The CDR3 region has the DNA TGTGCCAGCAGCTTAGTCAGGGTGCAGGAGACCCAGTACTTC.

This clone was observed a few times. This chain links TRBV25-1 with TRBJ1-1; D call uncertain. Germline V gene lookup returns CDR1 MGHDK and CDR2 SYGVNS. V was pared by 5 bases and J by 0 bases, with 1 base between. This CDR3 spans 11 amino acids. CDR3 in amino acids: CASSLNTEAFF. Here the CDR3 DNA reads TGTGCCAGCAGTTTGAACACTGAAGCTTTCTTT.

The chain employs TRBV7-6 and TRBJ2-1, with 7 nucleotides matching TRBD1. This CDR3 region has 16 residues. Germline values: CDR1 SGHVS, CDR2 FNYEAQ. V lost 3 bases to trimming and J lost 6 bases; unmatched junction nucleotides: 11. The CDR3 region has the DNA TGTGCCAGCAGCTTGCCAACAGGGGTGGGAGTCAATGAGCAGTTCTTC. It encodes CASSLPTGVGVNEQFF.